This T cell receptor beta chain is drawn from a study of blood T cells in healthy people across ages. Findings and caveats of the study: Diversity estimates from one million T cells were considered underestimates.

About this clonotype: Antigen unknown.

Primed by a sample-barcoded 5' primer and a J-beta primer mix, a second PCR proceeded for 7 to 11 cycles. One entry per CDR3 protein results from TCRdb running MiXCR on the 5' RACE reads. The sample shows about 1.6 million distinct CDR3 sequences, 34% of them seen only once. There are 14 residues in the CDR3. V gave up 3 bases and J gave up 6 bases; unmatched junction bases: 6. The germline gives CDR1 DFQATT, CDR2 SNEGSKA (reference sequence). The sequencing sample was made of blood. The chain is built from TRBV20-1 and TRBJ1-2; 11 positions match TRBD1. The receptor comes from a woman in her 30s in good health. The CDR3 loop reads CSASARTGGNGYTF. As DNA, the CDR3 is TGCAGTGCTAGTGCGAGGACAGGGGGCAATGGCTACACCTTC.